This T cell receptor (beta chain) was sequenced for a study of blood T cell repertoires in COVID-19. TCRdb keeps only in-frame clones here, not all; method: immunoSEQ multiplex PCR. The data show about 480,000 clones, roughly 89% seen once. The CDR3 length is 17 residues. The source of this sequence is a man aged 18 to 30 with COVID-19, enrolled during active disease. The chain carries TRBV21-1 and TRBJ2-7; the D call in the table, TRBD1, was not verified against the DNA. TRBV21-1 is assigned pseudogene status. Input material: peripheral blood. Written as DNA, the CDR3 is TGTGCCAGCAGCAAAGCGCAGTTGAGACAGGGCTATTACGAGCAGTACTTC. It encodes CASSKAQLRQGYYEQYF.